This TCR beta chain was sequenced for a study of cytomegalovirus exposure and HLA in healthy donors. Whole-study results and caveats: CMV antigen specificity was confirmed in vitro for a few CMV-associated chains. Solely CMV serostatus was available to characterize immune exposure. Most TCR sequences proved rare, with some public TCRs found in many donors.

Germline V gives CDR1 SNHLY, CDR2 FYNNEI. The V and J ends lost 5 bases and 2 bases respectively, with 8 bases between them. The CDR3 totals 13 residues. Researchers ran the PCR with 60 Vbeta and 13 Jbeta primers. As processed by the authors: A later analysis tallied about 80 million unique TCR beta chains, some 12 million of them shared. Profiling relied on immunoSEQ multiplex PCR, and the TCRdb table lists in-frame clones only, not all of them. V, J and clone size derive from that table, while D and trimming were established from the DNA sequence. The data contain over 150,000 clones, just under 80% of them singletons. This clone was detected only once. Its antigen is still unknown.

Sequencing input: PBMCs. The clonotype originates from a woman aged 50 to 60 in good health and CMV-seropositive. The V and J genes are TRBV2 and TRBJ2-3; D is unresolved. CDR3 sequence (DNA): TGTGCCAGCAGTTACGAGGTCACAGATACGCAGTATTTT. Translation: CASSYEVTDTQYF.